Listed below are T cell receptor beta chains from one sample, sequenced in a study of shared clonotypes between healthy human individuals. Method: immunoSEQ multiplex PCR; TCRdb's copy keeps in-frame clones and lacks some. The table records about 490,000 clones, about three quarters of them present only once. Sequenced input: PBMCs. These receptors all come from a middle-aged woman in good health. Some clones in this sample may be carry-over from other donors' samples. Each CDR3 is given with its conserved first and last residue. The D gene is left open where the match is weak. For some rows the clone size is stated as once, few or many, or as a class when expanded; others skip it.

j_call,v_call,d_call,clone_size,cdr3_aa,cdr3_nt
TRBJ2-5,TRBV5-1,TRBD1,-,CASGLTGVGEETQYF,TGCGCCAGCGGCCTAACAGGGGTCGGAGAAGAGACCCAGTACTTC
TRBJ1-2,TRBV5-4,TRBD1,once,CASSLGDRDYGYTF,TGTGCCAGCAGCTTGGGAGACAGGGACTATGGCTACACCTTC
TRBJ2-2,TRBV6-6,-,many,CASSYWQGFTGELFF,TGTGCCAGCAGTTATTGGCAGGGTTTCACCGGGGAGCTGTTTTTT
TRBJ2-7,TRBV6-5,TRBD2,-,CASSSREGTYEQYF,TGTGCCAGCAGTTCGCGGGAGGGCACCTACGAGCAGTACTTC
TRBJ1-3,TRBV5-4,-,-,CASSLGGYSGNTIYF,TGTGCCAGCAGCTTGGGCGGGTACTCTGGAAACACCATATATTTT
TRBJ2-7,TRBV6-1,-,-,CASSVSYYEQYF,TGTGCCAGCAGTGTCAGCTACTACGAGCAGTACTTC
TRBJ2-1,TRBV6-4,-,-,CASSPQGDNTNEQFF,TGTGCCAGCAGCCCCCAGGGTGATAACACCAATGAGCAGTTCTTC
TRBJ2-2,TRBV28,-,-,CASSSTMDLRAGELFF,TGTGCCAGCAGTTCTACTATGGACCTCCGGGCCGGGGAGCTGTTTTTT
TRBJ2-7,TRBV27,-,-,CASSTGIGRYEQYF,TGTGCCAGCAGCACAGGGATAGGGAGGTACGAGCAGTACTTC
TRBJ1-5,TRBV6-6,TRBD1,few,CASSSTGGSQPQHF,TGTGCCAGCAGTTCCACAGGGGGCTCTCAGCCCCAGCATTTT
TRBJ2-7,TRBV19,TRBD2,-,CASSMDPAGGTYEQYF,TGTGCCAGTAGTATGGATCCAGCGGGAGGAACCTACGAGCAGTACTTC
TRBJ2-5,TRBV7-2,TRBD1,-,CASRSQGAMGETQYF,TGTGCCAGCAGGTCACAGGGGGCGATGGGGGAGACCCAGTACTTC
TRBJ2-2,TRBV7-9,TRBD2,-,CASSFSRQTSGINTGELFF,TGTGCCAGCAGCTTTAGCCGACAGACTAGCGGGATAAACACCGGGGAGCTGTTTTTT
TRBJ2-7,TRBV7-3,-,-,CASSLGTGYEQYF,TGTGCCAGCAGCTTAGGCACAGGGTACGAGCAGTACTTC
TRBJ1-1,TRBV18,-,once,CASSPGGADTEAFF,TGTGCCAGCTCACCAGGGGGCGCGGACACTGAAGCTTTCTTT
TRBJ2-1,TRBV5-1,TRBD2,-,CASSWRAGGYNEQFF,TGCGCCAGCAGCTGGAGAGCGGGAGGTTACAATGAGCAGTTCTTC
TRBJ1-5,TRBV6-5,TRBD1,-,CASRRTGGYNQPQHF,TGTGCCAGCAGGAGGACAGGGGGTTACAATCAGCCCCAGCATTTT
TRBJ2-1,TRBV30,TRBD2,-,CAWSVLSSGTYNEQFF,TGTGCCTGGAGTGTACTGAGTAGCGGGACCTACAATGAGCAGTTCTTC
TRBJ1-2,TRBV4-2,-,-,CASSLGGGGRSGYTF,TGTGCCAGCAGCCTTGGAGGAGGGGGGAGGAGTGGCTACACCTTC
TRBJ1-2,TRBV9,-,-,CASSVGGGGRGYGYTF,TGTGCCAGCAGCGTAGGAGGGGGGGGCCGAGGCTATGGCTACACCTTC
TRBJ2-7,TRBV30,TRBD1,-,CALRNRDRGGYEQYF,TGTGCCTTGAGGAACCGGGACAGGGGTGGTTACGAGCAGTACTTC
TRBJ2-5,TRBV11-1,TRBD2,-,CASSAGLAAWQETQYF,TGTGCCAGCAGCGCGGGACTAGCGGCCTGGCAAGAGACCCAGTACTTC